This T cell receptor (beta chain) was sequenced in a study of T cell changes during pregnancy in multiple sclerosis. Libraries were prepared by immunoSEQ multiplex PCR; TCRdb keeps only in-frame clonotypes and omits some of them. The sample contains about 38,000 clones, less than 95% of which appear only once. This clone was seen just once. The specimen comprised CD4+ T cells from peripheral blood mononuclear cells, sampled in the second trimester of pregnancy. The clonotype comes from a female donor with multiple sclerosis, enrolled in a pregnancy study.

Written as DNA, the CDR3 is TGCAGCGTTGCTGAACAGGGGGCTCGGGACGAGCAGTACTTC. It yields the protein CSVAEQGARDEQYF. The chain recombines TRBV29-1 with TRBJ2-7, with 9 positions matching TRBD1. Germline CDR1 is SQVTM and CDR2 is ANQGSEA. The length of the CDR3 is 14 residues. V shed 4 bases and J 5 bases; nucleotides not matched to a gene: 9.